What follows describes a single TCR beta chain. Its antigen is unidentified. This record belongs to a study of blood T cell dynamics during melanoma immunotherapy. Turning to the study itself: First-line therapy was either pembrolizumab or nivolumab with ipilimumab for metastatic melanoma. Study observations and caveats: At W3, later disease-control patients showed bifurcated PBMC repertoire changes, unlike progressors.

Every bulk PBMC sample received the same 350 ng of DNA. Profiled with immunoSEQ multiplex PCR; TCRdb holds only in-frame clones, not every one. The data show about 28,000 clones, 80% to 85% seen once. Germline loops: CDR1 ENHRY, CDR2 SYGVKD. The CDR3 has 14 residues. V shed 1 base, J shed 8 bases, and the junction held 7 bases outside the gene matches. The sample's time point: week 3, after first cycle of checkpoint inhibitor. Prior systemic cancer therapy, immunosuppressant use and other active malignancies excluded patients. This clonotype was obtained from a human donor with melanoma. The input for sequencing was blood, taken from a patient treated with checkpoint blockade. The chain employs TRBV10-3 and TRBJ1-1; 7 nucleotides line up with TRBD1. CDR3 residues: CAISELVKGAEAFF. The CDR3 DNA reads TGTGCCATCAGTGAGTTGGTTAAGGGGGCGGAAGCTTTCTTT.